Following are 2 T cell receptor beta chains from one sample sequenced in a study of blood T cell repertoires in COVID-19. The data were produced by immunoSEQ multiplex PCR, yet TCRdb's version contains in-frame clones alone and is incomplete. This sample yields approximately 110,000 clones, of which roughly 90% are seen a single time; around 2% belongs to the top ten. The specimen was peripheral blood. The source of these receptors is a man aged 50-60 years with COVID-19, enrolled during active disease.

The chain is built from TRBV19 and TRBJ1-5; D might be TRBD1 (5 bases). The CDR3 spans 13 residues. Trimming took 6 bases from V and 1 from J, leaving 7 bases between them. Germline V gene sequence: CDR1 LNHDA, CDR2 SQIVND (reference sequence). The DNA for the CDR3 is TGTGCCAGTAGGCAGGGAAGCAATCAGCCCCAGCATTTT. Translated: CASRQGSNQPQHF.

V and J are TRBV5-1 and TRBJ2-7; 10 nucleotides line up with TRBD2. CDR1 and CDR2 from the germline V gene are SGHRS and YFSETQ. V shed 2 bases and J 2 bases; nucleotides not matched to a gene: 19. This CDR3 region has 20 residues. CDR3 sequence: CASSFRRVGTSVPTPYEQYF. CDR3 nucleotides: TGCGCCAGCAGCTTCCGTCGAGTCGGGACTAGCGTTCCTACTCCCTACGAGCAGTACTTC.